This entry lists 20 T cell receptor beta chains sequenced from one sample in a study of cytomegalovirus exposure and HLA in healthy donors. Researchers ran the PCR with 60 Vbeta and 13 Jbeta primers. TCRdb's table, derived via immunoSEQ multiplex PCR, lists solely in-frame clones and lacks some. Of 120,000 or so clones in the sample, 80% to 90% were seen once. The source material was PBMCs. Every receptor here comes from a woman aged 40 to 50 in good health and CMV-seropositive.

The gene calls are TRBV5-6 and TRBJ2-5, with 11 bases matching TRBD2. There are 19 residues in the CDR3. V trimming: 0 bases; J trimming: 0 bases; junction bases outside the gene matches: 10. Germline-derived CDR1 and CDR2 are SGHDT and YYEEEE. The CDR3 protein is CASSLVIASGGLYQETQYF. The CDR3 region has the DNA TGTGCCAGCAGCTTGGTAATAGCTAGCGGGGGGCTGTACCAAGAGACCCAGTACTTC.

The chain joins TRBV13 to TRBJ1-6; tentative D call: TRBD1 (5 bases). CDR1 PRHDT and CDR2 FYEKMQ come from the germline V gene (reference sequence). This CDR3 has 17 amino acids. The ends were cut back, 5 bases at V and 11 bases at J, with 25 bases in the middle. The CDR3 loop is CASSPREGLRGGPPLHF. The DNA for the CDR3 is TGTGCCAGCAGCCCACGGGAGGGGCTCCGGGGAGGACCACCCCTCCACTTT.

The chain uses TRBV10-2 and TRBJ1-4; the match to TRBD1 covers 7 bases. CDR1 is WSHSY, CDR2 SAAADI, per germline. There are 17 residues in the CDR3. V trimming: 1 base; J trimming: 0 bases; junction bases outside the gene matches: 5. CDR3 residues: CASSEWTGFATNEKLFF. The CDR3, as DNA: TGCGCCAGCAGTGAGTGGACAGGATTTGCAACTAATGAAAAACTGTTTTTT.

The V call is TRBV29-1, the J call TRBJ2-3, with TRBD2 identical over 10 bases. CDR1 is SQVTM and CDR2 is ANQGSEA in the germline V gene. The CDR3 totals 18 residues. Losses at the gene ends were 3 bases for V and 5 bases for J; bases not matched to a gene: 17. The CDR3 nucleotides read TGCAGCGTTGACGAGGGATTGCTAGCGGGAGTCGGAATAGATACGCAGTATTTT. Protein: CSVDEGLLAGVGIDTQYF.

The chain joins TRBV30 to TRBJ2-7, with 9 bases matching TRBD1. The CDR3 sequence is 17 residues long. Per germline, CDR1 GTSNPN and CDR2 SVGIG (reference sequence). With 1 base clipped from V and 2 bases from J, the junction kept 12 bases outside the gene matches. The CDR3 nucleotides are TGTGCCTGGAGTGGGACAGGGGACCTGGGAATTACCTACGAGCAGTACTTC. Its translation: CAWSGTGDLGITYEQYF.

V gene TRBV5-1 combines with J gene TRBJ2-3; 15 bases are a match to TRBD2. J was trimmed by 3 bases and V by 4 bases; bases with no gene match: 9. Germline V gene data show CDR1 as SGHRS and CDR2 as YFSETQ. This CDR3 is 18 amino acids long. CDR3 protein: CASSPGLAGGFITDTQYF. CDR3 sequence (DNA): TGCGCCAGCAGCCCCGGACTAGCGGGAGGGTTCATAACAGATACGCAGTATTTT.

This chain links TRBV10-3 with TRBJ2-7; D is undetermined. Trimming took 5 bases from V and 3 from J, leaving 11 bases between them. The CDR3 is made up of 13 amino acids. Germline CDR1 reads ENHRY; CDR2 reads SYGVKD. CDR3 in DNA: TGTGCCATCAGTATACAGAGTGGCTACGAGCAGTACTTC. Protein sequence: CAISIQSGYEQYF.

This clone has only one observation. The V call is TRBV9, the J call TRBJ1-6, with D maybe TRBD1 (5 bases). Germline V gene sequence: CDR1 SGDLS, CDR2 YYNGEE. V was shortened by 2 bases and J by 5 bases, with 11 bases between the two germline ends. The length of the CDR3 is 15 residues. CDR3 sequence: CASSVDGGHNSPLHF. The CDR3 coding sequence is TGTGCCAGCAGCGTTGACGGGGGACATAATTCACCCCTCCACTTT.

The chain has TRBV7-9 and TRBJ1-1, with 8 bases matching TRBD1. Germline values: CDR1 SEHNR, CDR2 FQNEAQ (reference sequence). With 5 bases clipped from V and 5 bases from J, the junction kept 7 bases outside the gene matches. The CDR3 is made up of 14 amino acids. The CDR3 nucleotides are TGTGCCAGCAGCCCCGGACAGGGAGGAACTGAAGCTTTCTTT. It specifies CASSPGQGGTEAFF.

This clone occurred once. The CDR3 coding sequence is TGTGCCAGCAGTCAAGGGGTTCATACCGGGGAGCTGTTTTTT. Its protein product is CASSQGVHTGELFF. The rearrangement uses TRBV6-6 and TRBJ2-2; tentatively, D is TRBD1 (5 bases). CDR3 length equals 14 residues. V lost 5 bases, J lost 5 bases, and 12 bases lay in between. The germline CDR1 and CDR2 sequences are MNHNY and SVGAGI (reference sequence).

This clone was found once. The chain carries TRBV5-1 and TRBJ2-5; no clear D. This CDR3 is 14 amino acids long. V was clipped by 0 bases and J by 4 bases, with 10 bases between them. Germline V gives CDR1 SGHRS, CDR2 YFSETQ. CDR3 sequence reads: CASSLAGMAETQYF. The CDR3 nucleotides read TGCGCCAGCAGCTTGGCGGGTATGGCAGAGACCCAGTACTTC.

The genes are TRBV19 and TRBJ2-6, with D tentatively TRBD2 (5 bases). This CDR3 region has 17 residues. Per germline, CDR1 LNHDA and CDR2 SQIVND (reference sequence). Between the trimmed V and J ends, which lost 0 bases and 0 bases, there was a span of 9 bases. CDR3 in amino acids: CASSIDKRTSGANVLTF. CDR3 in DNA: TGTGCCAGTAGTATAGATAAGCGGACCTCTGGGGCCAACGTCCTGACTTTC.

J is TRBJ2-1 and V is TRBV9; TRBD1 matches 8 bases. Germline CDR1 reads SGDLS; CDR2 reads YYNGEE. The V and J ends lost 2 bases and 0 bases, in that order; junction bases with no gene match: 7. The CDR3 extends over 17 amino acids. The DNA of the CDR3 is TGTGCCAGCAGCGTGTCTCGAGGACAGGGCTCCTACAATGAGCAGTTCTTC. It encodes CASSVSRGQGSYNEQFF.

The CDR3 loop is CASSSTAVLAGPRDEQFF. CDR3 sequence (DNA): TGTGCCAGCAGCTCAACCGCCGTCCTAGCGGGTCCGAGAGATGAGCAGTTCTTC. The chain combines TRBV5-8 with TRBJ2-1, with 8 nucleotides matching TRBD2. The germline V gene encodes CDR1 SGHTS and CDR2 YDEGEE. J gave up 8 bases and V 3 bases, and 19 bases lay outside the gene matches. CDR3 length: 18 amino acids.

This CDR3 reads CASNDPTSGSSETQYF. The CDR3 bases are TGTGCCAGCAACGATCCGACTAGCGGGAGTTCAGAGACCCAGTACTTC. J is TRBJ2-5 and V is TRBV28; 12 bases map to TRBD2. V shed 7 bases and J 4 bases; nucleotides not matched to a gene: 10. Germline V gene sequence: CDR1 MDHEN, CDR2 SYDVKM. This CDR3 has 16 amino acids.

This chain connects TRBV7-6 to TRBJ2-5; weak D call: TRBD2 (6 bases). The CDR3 loop spans 16 amino acids. CDR1 is SGHVS and CDR2 is FNYEAQ in the germline V gene. Trimming left V 5 bases short and J 5 bases short, with 21 bases between. The CDR3 loop reads CASSPKNLAIRETQYF. The CDR3 DNA is TGTGCCAGCAGCCCCAAAAACCTAGCGATCCGGGAGACCCAGTACTTC.

The chain combines TRBV27 with TRBJ2-7, with 9 nucleotides matching TRBD1. Germline V gene lookup returns CDR1 MNHEY and CDR2 SMNVEV (reference sequence). After removal of 4 bases from V and 4 bases from J, the junction contained 5 bases not matched to a gene. This CDR3 has 14 amino acids. The CDR3: CASSSRDREYEQYF. The CDR3 nucleotides read TGTGCCAGCAGTTCCCGGGACAGGGAGTACGAGCAGTACTTC.

CDR3 DNA sequence: TGCGCCAGCAGCCAAGGAGGCCGTAGAACGGTCGAGCAGTACTTC. It translates to CASSQGGRRTVEQYF. V is TRBV4-1 and J is TRBJ2-7, with D unclear. With 1 base removed from V and 6 bases from J, the gap between germline ends came to 16 bases. The CDR3 consists of 15 residues. The germline V gene encodes CDR1 MGHRA and CDR2 YSYEKL.

Worth noting for this clone: Different DNA sequences within this sample yield the same CDR3. The chain has TRBV6-1 and TRBJ1-2, with TRBD1 matching over 8 bases. The trim removed 5 bases at V and 4 bases at J, leaving 3 bases unmatched. The CDR3 spans 13 residues. CDR1 and CDR2 from the germline V gene are MNHNS and SASEGT. CDR3 nucleotide sequence: TGTGCCAGCAGTACCACAGGGGGCTATGGCTACACCTTC. It translates to CASSTTGGYGYTF.

The chain uses TRBV7-9 and TRBJ2-7, with TRBD1 matching 8 bases. The length of the CDR3 is 14 residues. J lost 2 bases, V lost 5 bases, and 5 bases had no gene match. Germline-derived CDR1 and CDR2 are SEHNR and FQNEAQ (reference sequence). CDR3: CASSQGQGTYEQYF. CDR3 nucleotides: TGTGCCAGCAGCCAAGGACAGGGTACCTACGAGCAGTACTTC. Filled out from reference TRBV7-9 and TRBJ2-7, the complete variable domain reads DTGVSQNPRHKITKRGQNVTFRCDPISEHNRLYWYRQTLGQGPEFLTYFQNEAQLEKSRLLSDRFSAERPKGSFSTLEIQRTEQGDSAMYLCASSQGQGTYEQYFGPGTRLTVT.